This T cell receptor (beta chain) comes out of a study of blood T cell repertoires in COVID-19. Germline V CDR1 and CDR2: SGDLS, YYNGEE. The CDR3 is made up of 14 amino acids. The ends were cut back, 4 bases at V and 2 bases at J, with 12 bases in the middle. Sequencing was performed with immunoSEQ multiplex PCR; in TCRdb, only in-frame clones are kept and a portion is missing. The table lists about 91,000 clones, approximately 86% of them singletons, with roughly 7.4% in the top ten. This receptor was obtained from a woman in her sixties or seventies with acute or convalescent COVID-19. V gene TRBV9 combines with J gene TRBJ2-5; tentatively, D is TRBD1 (6 bases). Input material: peripheral blood. CDR3 residues: CASSPRTEQETQYF. The CDR3 coding sequence is TGTGCCAGCAGCCCACGGACAGAACAAGAGACCCAGTACTTC.